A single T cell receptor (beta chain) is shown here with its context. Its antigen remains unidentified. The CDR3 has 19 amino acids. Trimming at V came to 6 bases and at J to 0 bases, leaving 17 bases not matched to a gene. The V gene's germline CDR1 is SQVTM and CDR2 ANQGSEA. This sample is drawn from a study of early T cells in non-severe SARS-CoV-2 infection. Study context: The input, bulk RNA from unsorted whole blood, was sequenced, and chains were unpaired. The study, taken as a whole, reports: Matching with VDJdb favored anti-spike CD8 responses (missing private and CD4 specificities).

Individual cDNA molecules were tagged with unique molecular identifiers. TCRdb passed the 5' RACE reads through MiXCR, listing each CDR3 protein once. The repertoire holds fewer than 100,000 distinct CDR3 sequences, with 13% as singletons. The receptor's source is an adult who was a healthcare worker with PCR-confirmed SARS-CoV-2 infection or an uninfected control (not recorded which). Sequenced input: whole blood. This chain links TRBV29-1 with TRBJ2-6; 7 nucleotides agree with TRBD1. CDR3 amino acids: CSVCKTTGSPNSGANVLTF. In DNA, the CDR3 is TGCAGCGTCTGTAAGACGACAGGGAGCCCGAACTCTGGGGCCAACGTCCTGACTTTC.